A single sample gave rise to the 19 T cell receptor beta chains below, sequenced in a study of T cell repertoires in cytomegalovirus infection. TCRdb called the reads again in MiXCR, with one record for every CDR3 protein. The sample includes fewer than 1,000,000 distinct CDR3 sequences, approximately 33% of them seen just once. These receptors' antigens are unknown. Sequences were derived from cultured CD8+ T cells from PBMCs, sampled from culture after CMV antigen stimulation. These receptors were taken from a human donor in good health (CMV status not recorded). Some clones in this sample may be carry-over from other donors' samples.

The chain has TRBV6-2 or TRBV6-3 and TRBJ2-1; the D is unclear. V was clipped by 1 base and J by 8 bases, with 6 bases between them. CDR1 MNHEY and CDR2 SVGEGT come from the germline V gene. The CDR3 consists of 12 residues. CDR3 region: CASSYYRDEQFF. DNA for the CDR3: TGTGCCAGCAGTTACTATCGGGATGAGCAGTTCTTC.

There are many counts of this clonotype. V and J are TRBV7-9 and TRBJ2-7; TRBD1 aligns across 7 bases. After removal of 4 bases from V and 0 bases from J, the junction contained 6 bases not matched to a gene. This CDR3 spans 15 amino acids. The V gene's germline CDR1 is SEHNR and CDR2 FQNEAQ (reference sequence). The DNA of the CDR3 is TGTGCCAGCAGCTCGCCGGGACAGAGCTCCTACGAGCAGTACGTC. Residues: CASSSPGQSSYEQYV.

The V gene is TRBV4-3, the J gene TRBJ1-2, with a tentative D call TRBD1 (5 bases). CDR1 and CDR2 (germline): LGHNA, YSLEER. CDR3 length: 15 residues. Deletions cut 4 bases from V and 5 bases from J, with 17 bases between. The CDR3 loop reads CASSLSWEGLYGYTF. CDR3 DNA: TGCGCCAGCAGCCTCTCCTGGGAGGGGTTATATGGCTACACCTTC.

This clonotype was counted many times. This chain joins TRBV7-6 and TRBJ1-2, with 7 bases that match TRBD1. CDR1 and CDR2 from the germline V gene are SGHVS and FNYEAQ. J was trimmed by 4 bases and V by 5 bases; bases with no gene match: 4. The CDR3 is 13 amino acids. The CDR3 loop reads CASSRGTAYGYTF. DNA of the CDR3: TGTGCCAGCAGCCGAGGGACAGCCTATGGCTACACCTTC.

The chain employs TRBV6-1 and TRBJ2-7; TRBD1 matches 7 bases. After removal of 8 bases from V and 0 bases from J, the junction contained 1 base not matched to a gene. CDR1 and CDR2 (germline): MNHNS, SASEGT. CDR3 length equals 12 residues. The CDR3 here is CASGTVSYEQYV. The CDR3, as DNA: TGTGCCAGCGGGACAGTCTCCTACGAGCAGTACGTC.

This clonotype showed up just once. Since a much larger clone is just one base distant, this may be a read error. The chain couples TRBV7-8 to TRBJ1-5; perhaps TRBD1 as D (6 bases). The V end was cut by 6 bases, the J end by 3 bases, with 18 bases between. The CDR3 extends over 16 amino acids. Germline V gene lookup returns CDR1 SGHVS and CDR2 FQNEAQ. The CDR3 nucleotides read TGTGCCAGCAGTTTACCCTGGGACAATGACAATCAGCCCCAGCATTTT. Translation gives CASSLPWDNDNQPQHF.

The V and J genes are TRBV20-1 and TRBJ1-1; tentatively, D is TRBD1 (5 bases). The length of the CDR3 is 14 residues. V dropped 5 bases and J dropped 3 bases, with 16 bases sitting between them. Germline loops: CDR1 DFQATT, CDR2 SNEGSKA (reference sequence). Here the CDR3 reads CSALDNKEYTEAFF. CDR3 nucleotides: TGCAGTGCTTTGGACAATAAGGAGTACACTGAAGCTTTCTTT.

The chain employs TRBV4-1 and TRBJ2-1; 12 bases line up with TRBD2. The germline V gene encodes CDR1 MGHRA and CDR2 YSYEKL. V lost 0 bases and J lost 7; bases outside the gene matches: 4. This CDR3 has 16 residues. The DNA for the CDR3 is TGCGCCAGCAGCCAAGACCTAGCGGGGGGGTGGAATGAGCAGTTCTTC. It yields the protein CASSQDLAGGWNEQFF.

The chain links TRBV9 to TRBJ1-2; D is undetermined. The CDR3 extends over 11 amino acids. The germline V and J ends were trimmed by 3 bases and 10 bases, with 10 bases remaining between them. Germline V gives CDR1 SGDLS, CDR2 YYNGEE. This CDR3 reads CASSGTLAYTF. Written as DNA, the CDR3 is TGTGCCAGCAGCGGAACCCTTGCCTACACCTTC.

This clonotype has at least ten counts. The gene calls are TRBV11-3 and TRBJ2-1; D possibly uses TRBD1 or TRBD2 (5 bases each). The CDR3 spans 13 residues. CDR1 is SGHNT, CDR2 YENEEA, per germline. Trimming pared 2 bases from V and 13 bases from J, leaving 15 bases between. This CDR3 reads CASSLYGTQEQFF. In nucleotides, the CDR3 is TGTGCCAGCAGCTTATACGGGACCCAGGAACAGTTCTTC.

This clonotype was observed a few times. V is TRBV10-2 and J is TRBJ1-2; D might be TRBD1 (5 bases). Germline assignment: CDR1 WSHSY and CDR2 SAAADI. CDR3 length equals 11 residues. V shed 7 bases and J shed 6 bases, with 9 bases lying between them. CDR3 coding DNA: TGCGCCAGCACGGGACTGGATGGCTACACCTTC. Translation: CASTGLDGYTF.

The chain couples TRBV4-2 to TRBJ1-1; weak D call: TRBD1 (6 bases). The CDR3 covers 14 residues. Looked up from germline, CDR1 is LGHNA and CDR2 is YNFKEQ. The V end lost 1 base, the J end lost 4 bases, and 10 bases lay between the germline ends. CDR3 sequence: CASSQGYRATEAFF. CDR3 nucleotides: TGTGCCAGCAGCCAAGGGTACAGGGCCACTGAAGCTTTCTTT.

Details on this clonotype: At one end the junction does not follow the germline gene, possibly because of a read error. For the CDR3, the DNA is TGTGCCAACAGCCGGCGGTTTAACGCAGATACGCAGTATTTT. It is translated as CANSRRFNADTQYF. The chain combines TRBV7-9 with TRBJ2-3; D not certain. Germline V CDR1 and CDR2: SEHNR, FQNEAQ (reference sequence). The CDR3 consists of 14 residues.

This clonotype was observed a handful of times. The chain is built from TRBV7-9 and TRBJ2-7; D may correspond to TRBD1 or TRBD2 (5 bases each). The length of the CDR3 is 15 residues. The V and J ends lost 2 bases and 1 base respectively, with 12 bases between them. Looked up from germline, CDR1 is SEHNR and CDR2 is FQNEAQ (reference sequence). As DNA, the CDR3 is TGTGCCAGCAGCTTATCCCGGGACCCTTCCTACGAGCAGTACTTC. It is translated as CASSLSRDPSYEQYF.

This clonotype was detected a few times. The chain links TRBV19 to TRBJ1-1; D gene uncertain. Germline V gene data show CDR1 as LNHDA and CDR2 as SQIVND (reference sequence). The CDR3 totals 12 residues. Trimming cost V 0 bases and J 3 bases, with 2 bases left between them. The CDR3 sequence is CASSIDYTEAFF. CDR3 bases: TGTGCCAGTAGTATAGATTACACTGAAGCTTTCTTT.

The gene calls are TRBV10-2 and TRBJ2-7, with TRBD2 matching over 11 bases. The CDR3 extends over 17 amino acids. The V and J ends lost 0 bases and 5 bases, in that order; junction bases with no gene match: 9. Germline CDR1 is WSHSY and CDR2 is SAAADI. The CDR3 sequence: CASSESNSGGAVDEQYF. The CDR3 bases are TGCGCCAGCAGTGAGTCGAATAGCGGGGGGGCCGTGGACGAGCAGTACTTC.

This clonotype was counted between two and nine times. The chain employs TRBV6-5 and TRBJ2-1; weak D call: TRBD1 (6 bases). V was trimmed by 8 bases and J by 5 bases, leaving 16 bases between them. CDR1 and CDR2 from the germline V gene are MNHEY and SVGAGI. CDR3 size: 14 residues. CDR3 nucleotide sequence: TGTGCCAGCCGATCGACAGGAGACCACAATGAGCAGTTCTTC. Translation gives CASRSTGDHNEQFF.

The table lists this clonotype with a few counts. The V gene is TRBV27, the J gene TRBJ1-5; tentatively, D is TRBD1 (5 bases). V lost 2 bases, J lost 0 bases, and 8 bases lay in between. Germline V lookup: CDR1 MNHEY, CDR2 SMNVEV (reference sequence). This CDR3 spans 15 amino acids. In DNA, the CDR3 is TGTGCCAGCAGTTTAATGGGGCTTAGCAATCAGCCCCAGCATTTT. Residues: CASSLMGLSNQPQHF.

This clonotype was counted only a few times. The chain links TRBV27 to TRBJ2-2; unclear D gene. CDR1 and CDR2 (germline): MNHEY, SMNVEV (reference sequence). With 6 bases removed from V and 1 base from J, the gap between germline ends came to 6 bases. CDR3 length equals 13 residues. The CDR3 spells CASRHGNTGELFF. The CDR3 coding sequence is TGTGCCAGCAGGCACGGGAACACCGGGGAGCTGTTTTTT.